The 27 T cell receptor beta chains in this list originate from one sample, sequenced in a study of T cells in localized non-small cell lung cancer. Measured with immunoSEQ multiplex PCR; TCRdb has only the in-frame clones, and not every one. The table records around 83,000 clones, around three quarters of them present only once. The sequences come from PBMCs, collected before any cancer treatment. These receptors all stem from a man between 40 and 70 years old with stage II squamous cell lung carcinoma.

The V and J genes are TRBV6-1 and TRBJ1-1, with 10 bases lining up with TRBD1. This CDR3 has 17 residues. Germline V lookup: CDR1 MNHNS, CDR2 SASEGT. Losses at the gene ends were 3 bases for V and 1 base for J; bases not matched to a gene: 8. The CDR3 here is CASSDMDRGSANTEAFF. The CDR3 bases are TGTGCCAGCAGTGATATGGACAGGGGGTCCGCGAACACTGAAGCTTTCTTT.

The V gene is TRBV4-2, the J gene TRBJ2-2, with D perhaps TRBD1 (6 bases). Looked up from germline, CDR1 is LGHNA and CDR2 is YNFKEQ. The CDR3 covers 15 residues. V was shortened by 6 bases and J by 4 bases, with 15 bases between the two germline ends. The CDR3 sequence: CASRQDTGFTGELFF. The DNA of the CDR3 is TGTGCCAGCAGGCAGGACACAGGGTTCACCGGGGAGCTGTTTTTT.

The rearrangement uses TRBV5-1 and TRBJ1-2, with 7 nucleotides matching TRBD1. CDR1 SGHRS and CDR2 YFSETQ come from the germline V gene. The V segment lost 4 bases and the J segment 8 bases; nucleotides outside the gene matches: 8. CDR3 length: 13 amino acids. The CDR3: CASSQTGARGYTF. Here the CDR3 DNA reads TGCGCCAGCAGCCAAACAGGGGCGAGGGGCTACACCTTC.

This chain uses TRBV2 with TRBJ1-2; D uncertain. CDR1 and CDR2 from the germline V gene are SNHLY and FYNNEI. Between the trimmed V and J ends, which lost 4 bases and 2 bases, there was a span of 29 bases. CDR3 length: 20 residues. CDR3 sequence: CASSAREGSIPPVANYGYTF. In DNA form, the CDR3 reads TGTGCCAGCAGTGCGAGGGAGGGCTCTATACCGCCTGTCGCCAACTATGGCTACACCTTC.

J is TRBJ1-5 and V is TRBV28; tentatively, D is TRBD1 (5 bases). V gave up 3 bases and J gave up 6 bases, with 15 bases separating them. The CDR3 covers 15 residues. CDR1 and CDR2 (germline): MDHEN, SYDVKM. CDR3: CASSFPGQGVQPQHF. DNA of the CDR3: TGTGCCAGCAGTTTCCCCGGGCAGGGAGTTCAGCCCCAGCATTTT.

The CDR3 protein is CASRWDIGSNQPQHF. The CDR3 bases are TGTGCCAGCAGGTGGGACATCGGCAGCAATCAGCCCCAGCATTTT. V is TRBV28 and J is TRBJ1-5; a weak D match, TRBD1 (6 bases). The CDR3 spans 15 residues. V lost 6 bases and J 1 base, leaving 13 bases between the germline ends. The germline CDR1 and CDR2 sequences are MDHEN and SYDVKM.

The genes are TRBV27 and TRBJ2-6; the D is unclear. The CDR3 spans 14 residues. Trimming cost V 0 bases and J 2 bases, with 2 bases left between them. Germline V gene data show CDR1 as MNHEY and CDR2 as SMNVEV (reference sequence). CDR3: CASSLSAGANVLTF. The CDR3 DNA sequence: TGTGCCAGCAGTTTATCTGCTGGGGCCAACGTCCTGACTTTC.

This clone has just a few counts. This rearrangement joins TRBV7-9 to TRBJ2-7; possible D gene TRBD1, 5 bases. Germline V gene sequence: CDR1 SEHNR, CDR2 FQNEAQ (reference sequence). The CDR3 consists of 17 residues. The V end lost 1 base, the J end lost 4 bases, and 20 bases lay between the germline ends. CDR3 residues: CASSLESWYRTSYEQYF. The CDR3 DNA sequence: TGTGCCAGCAGCTTAGAATCCTGGTACAGGACCTCATACGAGCAGTACTTC.

This clone was counted a few times. V is TRBV9 and J is TRBJ2-3; D is possibly TRBD2 (7 bases). This CDR3 has 17 residues. The germline V gene encodes CDR1 SGDLS and CDR2 YYNGEE. Trimming stripped 0 bases from V and 5 bases from J, with 19 bases between. In DNA, the CDR3 is TGTGCCAGCAGCGTAGGATGGGACAATACGGGAGGAGATACGCAGTATTTT. This codes for CASSVGWDNTGGDTQYF.

The chain uses TRBV6-1 and TRBJ1-2, with 8 bases fitting TRBD1. This CDR3 has 12 residues. Per the germline V gene, CDR1 is MNHNS and CDR2 is SASEGT. Trimming took 4 bases from V and 8 from J; bases not matched to a gene: 3. Here the CDR3 DNA reads TGTGCCAGCAGTGGTGGACAGGGCGGCTACACCTTC. Protein: CASSGGQGGYTF.

This rearrangement joins TRBV9 to TRBJ2-3; tentatively, D is TRBD2 (5 bases). This CDR3 is 16 amino acids long. Germline V lookup: CDR1 SGDLS, CDR2 YYNGEE. The V end lost 4 bases, the J end lost 1 base, and 16 bases lay between the germline ends. CDR3 DNA: TGTGCCAGCAGCTTCCAAGCGGACCCGGGCACAGATACGCAGTATTTT. The encoded protein is CASSFQADPGTDTQYF.

V and J are TRBV11-2 and TRBJ2-1; 11 bases align to TRBD2. This CDR3 is built from 15 residues. V lost 3 bases and J lost 5; bases outside the gene matches: 3. Looked up from germline, CDR1 is SGHAT and CDR2 is FQNNGV. The CDR3 region has the DNA TGTGCCAGCAGCTTCCTAGCGGGGGGCAACAATGAGCAGTTCTTC. The encoded protein is CASSFLAGGNNEQFF. Combining the CDR3 with reference TRBV11-2 and TRBJ2-1 gives the whole variable domain EAGVAQSPRYKIIEKRQSVAFWCNPISGHATLYWYQQILGQGPKLLIQFQNNGVVDDSQLPKDRFSAERLKGVDSTLKIQPAKLEDSAVYLCASSFLAGGNNEQFFGPGTRLTVL.

This chain joins TRBV14 and TRBJ2-5; 9 positions match TRBD1. The germline CDR1 and CDR2 sequences are SGHDN and FVKESK. This CDR3 is built from 15 residues. V was clipped by 6 bases and J by 2 bases; unmatched bases: 7. The CDR3 is CASRVPGTGQETQYF. Written as DNA, the CDR3 is TGTGCCAGCAGGGTACCCGGGACAGGGCAAGAGACCCAGTACTTC.

This clone was seen at least ten times. V is TRBV30 and J is TRBJ1-2; possible D gene TRBD1, 5 bases. The ends were cut back, 0 bases at V and 8 bases at J, with 22 bases in the middle. Germline CDR1 is GTSNPN and CDR2 is SVGIG (reference sequence). The CDR3 extends over 16 amino acids. In nucleotides, the CDR3 is TGTGCCTGGAGTGTACCAAGGGACGGTCTTCGTTGGGGCTACACCTTC. Translating it yields CAWSVPRDGLRWGYTF.

In this sample, this clone turned up once. For the CDR3, the DNA is TGCAGCGTTGTAGGACTCGCTGTCAATGAGCAGTTCTTC. It translates to CSVVGLAVNEQFF. The J gene is TRBJ2-1, the V gene TRBV29-1; tentatively, D is TRBD2 (5 bases). The germline V gene has CDR1 SQVTM and CDR2 ANQGSEA. V shed 4 bases and J shed 6 bases, with 13 bases lying between them. This CDR3 is built from 13 residues.

The chain has TRBV11-2 and TRBJ1-5; D not certain. This CDR3 contains 14 residues. V was shortened by 4 bases and J by 5 bases, with 12 bases between the two germline ends. The germline gives CDR1 SGHAT, CDR2 FQNNGV. The chain's CDR3 is CASSSRRIHQPQHF. CDR3 DNA sequence: TGTGCCAGCAGCTCCCGCAGGATACATCAGCCCCAGCATTTT.

This clone has just a few counts. The chain is built from TRBV6-1 and TRBJ1-5; 7 bases map to TRBD1. The CDR3 has 13 residues. V was pared by 9 bases and J by 13 bases, with 15 bases of the junction left unmatched. Germline values: CDR1 MNHNS, CDR2 SASEGT. This chain's CDR3 is CARGDRVLIAQHF. The CDR3 nucleotides are TGTGCCAGGGGGGACAGAGTGTTAATCGCACAGCATTTT.

The V gene is TRBV28, the J gene TRBJ1-1; D uncertain. The CDR3 runs 14 residues. V lost 5 bases and J 1 base, leaving 11 bases between the germline ends. Germline V CDR1 and CDR2: MDHEN, SYDVKM. Here the CDR3 reads CASSRPGRNTEAFF. In DNA, the CDR3 is TGTGCCAGCAGTCGTCCCGGCCGGAACACTGAAGCTTTCTTT.

This chain links TRBV11-2 with TRBJ2-2; 9 bases align to TRBD2. The CDR3 length is 15 residues. The junction had 6 bases not matched to a gene; V was cut back by 5 bases and J by 5 bases. Germline V CDR1 and CDR2: SGHAT, FQNNGV. DNA of the CDR3: TGTGCCAGCAGCCCAGTGGCGGGGGGGACCGGGGAGCTGTTTTTT. Its protein is CASSPVAGGTGELFF.

CDR3 DNA: TGTGCCAGCAGATCCGGGACAGGAGCGGGGCCCCAGCATTTT. Translating it yields CASRSGTGAGPQHF. The genes are TRBV2 and TRBJ1-5; 8 bases are a match to TRBD1. This CDR3 is 14 amino acids long. Unmatched junction bases numbered 10, after V lost 6 bases and J lost 9 bases. Germline V gene data show CDR1 as SNHLY and CDR2 as FYNNEI.

The V gene is TRBV4-1, the J gene TRBJ2-2, with D maybe TRBD2 (6 bases). Deletions cut 2 bases from V and 5 bases from J, with 21 bases between. The CDR3 length is 18 residues. Germline V CDR1 and CDR2: MGHRA, YSYEKL. The CDR3 bases are TGCGCCAGCAGCCAACCACTAGCAGATGAACGAAGAACCGGGGAGCTGTTTTTT. Amino acid sequence: CASSQPLADERRTGELFF.

The rearrangement joins TRBV29-1 to TRBJ2-4; TRBD1 matches at 10 bases. Germline V gene sequence: CDR1 SQVTM, CDR2 ANQGSEA. This CDR3 contains 15 residues. The V gene end was trimmed by 0 bases and the J gene end by 5 bases; junction bases not matched to a gene: 4. The CDR3 is CSVEEGGTGENIQYF. The CDR3 nucleotides are TGCAGCGTTGAAGAAGGAGGGACAGGGGAAAACATTCAGTACTTC.

Points on this clone: A read error may account for a junction end that differs from germline. The J gene is TRBJ1-2, the V gene TRBV6-5, with a possible D match to TRBD1 (6 bases). The CDR3 is made up of 13 amino acids. CDR1 and CDR2 from the germline V gene are MNHEY and SVGAGI. The CDR3 bases are TGTGCCGGCAGTCGGGGGCCCAACTATGGCTACACCTTC. It encodes CAGSRGPNYGYTF.

The V and J genes are TRBV7-2 and TRBJ2-1; TRBD1 agrees at 9 bases. Trimming at V came to 5 bases and at J to 4 bases, leaving 6 bases not matched to a gene. Germline V CDR1 and CDR2: SGHTA, FQGNSA. The CDR3 spans 15 residues. This chain's CDR3 is CASSENRGPYNEQFF. CDR3 in DNA: TGTGCCAGCAGCGAAAACAGGGGGCCTTACAATGAGCAGTTCTTC.

The chain combines TRBV10-3 with TRBJ1-1; weak D call: TRBD1 (6 bases). The germline V gene encodes CDR1 ENHRY and CDR2 SYGVKD. The CDR3 runs 14 residues. The germline V and J ends were trimmed by 6 bases and 4 bases, with 15 bases remaining between them. The CDR3 protein is CAIRGREGGTEAFF. The CDR3, as DNA: TGTGCCATCAGGGGCCGGGAGGGGGGCACTGAAGCTTTCTTT.

The genes are TRBV6-5 and TRBJ1-4, with D perhaps TRBD1 (5 bases). There are 14 residues in the CDR3. V dropped 4 bases and J dropped 3 bases, with 9 bases sitting between them. Germline lookup yields CDR1 MNHEY and CDR2 SVGAGI. CDR3: CASSSGKSNEKLFF. As DNA, the CDR3 is TGTGCCAGCAGTTCAGGGAAGTCTAATGAAAAACTGTTTTTT.

This clone was recorded a few times. The genes are TRBV5-1 and TRBJ1-3; 7 nucleotides align to TRBD1. The CDR3 is 13 amino acids. The trim removed 4 bases at V and 4 bases at J, leaving 2 bases unmatched. Germline CDR1 is SGHRS and CDR2 is YFSETQ. This chain's CDR3 is CASSGTAGNTIYF. The CDR3 DNA reads as TGCGCCAGCAGCGGGACAGCGGGAAACACCATATATTTT.